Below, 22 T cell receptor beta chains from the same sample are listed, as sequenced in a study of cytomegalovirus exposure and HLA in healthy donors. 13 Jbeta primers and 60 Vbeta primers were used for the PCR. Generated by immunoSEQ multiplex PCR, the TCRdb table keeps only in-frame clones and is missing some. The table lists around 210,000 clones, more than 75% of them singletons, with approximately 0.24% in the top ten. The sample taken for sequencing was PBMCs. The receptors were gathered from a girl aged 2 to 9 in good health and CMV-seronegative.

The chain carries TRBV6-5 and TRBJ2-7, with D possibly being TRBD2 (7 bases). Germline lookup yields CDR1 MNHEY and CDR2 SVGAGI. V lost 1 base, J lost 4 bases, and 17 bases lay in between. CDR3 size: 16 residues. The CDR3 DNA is TGTGCCAGCAGTTACTTGGTGGCAGGGGACTATTACGAGCAGTACTTC. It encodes CASSYLVAGDYYEQYF.

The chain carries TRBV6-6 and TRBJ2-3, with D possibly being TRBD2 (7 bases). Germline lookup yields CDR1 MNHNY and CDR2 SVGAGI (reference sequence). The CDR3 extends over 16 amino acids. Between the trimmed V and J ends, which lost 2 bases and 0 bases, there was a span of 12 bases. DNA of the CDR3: TGTGCCAGCAGTTACGGTGGGGGGGCGAGCACAGATACGCAGTATTTT. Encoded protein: CASSYGGGASTDTQYF.

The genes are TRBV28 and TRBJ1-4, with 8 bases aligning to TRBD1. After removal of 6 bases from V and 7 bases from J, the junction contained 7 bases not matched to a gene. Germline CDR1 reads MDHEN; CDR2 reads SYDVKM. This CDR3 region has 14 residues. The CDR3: CASRPGGGGEKLFF. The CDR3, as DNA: TGTGCCAGCAGGCCAGGGGGCGGAGGTGAAAAACTGTTTTTT.

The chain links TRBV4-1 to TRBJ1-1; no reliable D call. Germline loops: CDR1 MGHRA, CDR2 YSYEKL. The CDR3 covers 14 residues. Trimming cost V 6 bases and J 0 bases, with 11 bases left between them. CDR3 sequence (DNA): TGCGCCAGCAGAGAGCCAGGAATGAACACTGAAGCTTTCTTT. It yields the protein CASREPGMNTEAFF.

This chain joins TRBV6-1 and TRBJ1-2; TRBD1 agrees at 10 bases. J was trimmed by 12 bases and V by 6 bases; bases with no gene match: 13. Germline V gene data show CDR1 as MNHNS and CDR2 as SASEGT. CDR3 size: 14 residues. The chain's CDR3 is CASRKIRDRGDNTF. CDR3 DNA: TGTGCCAGCAGAAAGATCCGGGACAGGGGAGACAACACCTTC.

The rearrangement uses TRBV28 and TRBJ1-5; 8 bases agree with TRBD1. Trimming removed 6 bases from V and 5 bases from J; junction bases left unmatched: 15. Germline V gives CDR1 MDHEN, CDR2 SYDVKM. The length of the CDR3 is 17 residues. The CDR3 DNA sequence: TGTGCCAGCAGACCTACAGGGGGAATCCCATCCTATCAGCCCCAGCATTTT. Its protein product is CASRPTGGIPSYQPQHF.

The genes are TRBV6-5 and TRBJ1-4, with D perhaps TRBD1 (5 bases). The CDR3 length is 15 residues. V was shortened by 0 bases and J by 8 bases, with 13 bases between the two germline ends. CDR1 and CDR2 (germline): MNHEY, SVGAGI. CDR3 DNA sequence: TGTGCCAGCAGTTACTCGCAGGGAATGGGGGAAAAACTGTTTTTT. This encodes CASSYSQGMGEKLFF.

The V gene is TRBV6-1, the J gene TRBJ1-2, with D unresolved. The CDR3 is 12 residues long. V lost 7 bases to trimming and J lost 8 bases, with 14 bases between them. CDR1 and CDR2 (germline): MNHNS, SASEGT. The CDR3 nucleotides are TGTGCCAGCACCGGACCGGAGGGCGGCTACACCTTC. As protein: CASTGPEGGYTF.

The CDR3 DNA reads TGCGCCAGCAGTCAGCGCGAATACAGCAATGAGCAGTTCTTC. Residues: CASSQREYSNEQFF. The chain couples TRBV23-1 to TRBJ2-1, with D uncertain. TRBV23-1 is an ORF, with its function uncertain. CDR3 length: 14 amino acids. V dropped 3 bases and J dropped 6 bases, with 12 bases sitting between them.

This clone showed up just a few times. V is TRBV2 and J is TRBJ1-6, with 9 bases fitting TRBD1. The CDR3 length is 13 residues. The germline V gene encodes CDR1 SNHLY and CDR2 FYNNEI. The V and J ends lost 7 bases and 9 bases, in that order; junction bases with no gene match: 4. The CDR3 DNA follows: TGTGCCAGCACGCGGGACAGGGCTTCACCCCTCCACTTT. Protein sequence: CASTRDRASPLHF.

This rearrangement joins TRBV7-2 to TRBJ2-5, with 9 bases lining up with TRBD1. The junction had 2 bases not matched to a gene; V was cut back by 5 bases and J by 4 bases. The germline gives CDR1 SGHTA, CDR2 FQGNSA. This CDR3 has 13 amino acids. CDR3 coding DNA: TGTGCCAGCAGCCGGGACAGGGCAGAGACCCAGTACTTC. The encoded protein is CASSRDRAETQYF.

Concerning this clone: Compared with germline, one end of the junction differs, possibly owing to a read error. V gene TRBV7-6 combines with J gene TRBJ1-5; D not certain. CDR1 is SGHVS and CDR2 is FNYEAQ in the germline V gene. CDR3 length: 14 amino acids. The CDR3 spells CATSRGLGNQPQHF. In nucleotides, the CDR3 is TGTGCCACCAGCCGAGGACTCGGCAATCAGCCCCAGCATTTT.

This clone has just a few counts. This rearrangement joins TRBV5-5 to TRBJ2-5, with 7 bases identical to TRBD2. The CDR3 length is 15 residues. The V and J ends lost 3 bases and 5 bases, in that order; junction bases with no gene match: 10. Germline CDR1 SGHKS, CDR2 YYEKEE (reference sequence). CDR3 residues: CASSSKYWREETQYF. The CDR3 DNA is TGTGCCAGCAGCTCAAAGTATTGGCGGGAGGAGACCCAGTACTTC.

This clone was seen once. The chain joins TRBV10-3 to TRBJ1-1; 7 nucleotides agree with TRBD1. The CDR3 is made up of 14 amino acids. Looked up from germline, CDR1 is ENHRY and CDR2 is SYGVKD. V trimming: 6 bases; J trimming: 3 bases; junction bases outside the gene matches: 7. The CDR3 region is CAIRDRFIDTEAFF. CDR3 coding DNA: TGTGCCATCAGGGACAGGTTTATAGACACTGAAGCTTTCTTT.

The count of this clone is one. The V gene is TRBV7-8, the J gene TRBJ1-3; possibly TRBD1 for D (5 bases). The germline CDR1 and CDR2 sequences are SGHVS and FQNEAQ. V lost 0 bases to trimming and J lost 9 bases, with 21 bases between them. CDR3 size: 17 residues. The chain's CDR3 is CASSLARGSSGGGTIYF. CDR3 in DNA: TGTGCCAGCAGCTTAGCTCGCGGGAGCAGTGGGGGAGGCACCATATATTTT.

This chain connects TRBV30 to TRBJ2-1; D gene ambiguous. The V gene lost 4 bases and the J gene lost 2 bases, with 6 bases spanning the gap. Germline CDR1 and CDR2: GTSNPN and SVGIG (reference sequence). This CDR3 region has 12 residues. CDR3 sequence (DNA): TGTGCCTGGACTGCGCCCTACAATGAGCAGTTCTTC. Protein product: CAWTAPYNEQFF.

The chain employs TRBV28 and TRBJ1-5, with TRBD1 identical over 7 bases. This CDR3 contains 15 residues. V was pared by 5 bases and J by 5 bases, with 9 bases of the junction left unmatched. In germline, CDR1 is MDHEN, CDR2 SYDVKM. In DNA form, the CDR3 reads TGTGCCAGCAGTGGCCCAGGGACAGCCTATCAGCCCCAGCATTTT. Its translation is CASSGPGTAYQPQHF.

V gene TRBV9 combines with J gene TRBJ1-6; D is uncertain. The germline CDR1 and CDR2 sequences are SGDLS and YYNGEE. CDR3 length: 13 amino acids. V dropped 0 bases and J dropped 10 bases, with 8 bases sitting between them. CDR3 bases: TGTGCCAGCAGCGTAGGTAACTCCTCACCCCTCCACTTT. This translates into CASSVGNSSPLHF.

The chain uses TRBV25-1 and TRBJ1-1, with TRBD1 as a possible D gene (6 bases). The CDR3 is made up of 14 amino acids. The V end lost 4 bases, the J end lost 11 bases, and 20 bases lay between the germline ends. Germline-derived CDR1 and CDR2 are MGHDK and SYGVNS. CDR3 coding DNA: TGTGCCAGCAGTGTTGGGAACAGGGTCTCGGGGGCTTTCTTT. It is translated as CASSVGNRVSGAFF.

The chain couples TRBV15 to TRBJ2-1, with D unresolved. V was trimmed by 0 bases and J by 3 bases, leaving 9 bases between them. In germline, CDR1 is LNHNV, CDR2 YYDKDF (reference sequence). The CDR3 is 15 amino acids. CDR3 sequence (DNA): TGTGCCACCAGCAGAGAGGCTCCTGGCTACAATGAGCAGTTCTTC. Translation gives CATSREAPGYNEQFF.

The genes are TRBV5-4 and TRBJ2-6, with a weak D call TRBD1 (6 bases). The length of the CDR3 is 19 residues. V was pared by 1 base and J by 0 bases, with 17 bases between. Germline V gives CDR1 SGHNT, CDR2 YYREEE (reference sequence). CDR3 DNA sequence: TGTGCCAGCAGCTTGTTACAGGGCCAGAAAACCTCTGGGGCCAACGTCCTGACTTTC. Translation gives CASSLLQGQKTSGANVLTF.

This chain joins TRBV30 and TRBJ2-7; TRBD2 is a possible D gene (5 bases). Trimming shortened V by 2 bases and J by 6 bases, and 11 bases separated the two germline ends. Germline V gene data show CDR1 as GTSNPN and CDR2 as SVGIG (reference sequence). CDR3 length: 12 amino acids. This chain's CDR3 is CAWSKTSGEQYF. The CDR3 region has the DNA TGTGCCTGGAGTAAAACTAGTGGCGAGCAGTACTTC.